This T cell receptor beta chain is from a study of cytomegalovirus exposure and HLA in healthy donors (dated by TCRdb to the late 2010s). Broadly, across the study: An earlier analysis of roughly 610 of the donors reported about 260 Gb of sequence data and around 110 million unique TCR beta sequences obtained from roughly 180 million T cells. An early release that covered roughly 600 HLA-typed donors contained around 300 gigabases of sequencing data and roughly 84 million unique TCR sequences. The genetic ancestry cluster associated with self-reported Caucasian donors included about 81% of the approximately 410 genotyped donors. The aim of the study was to test whether cataloging public T cell receptors could identify signatures of past pathogen exposure. The study used immunosequencing to profile the T cell repertoires of around 600 subjects and linked those repertoires to cytomegalovirus serostatus. A separate validation cohort of more than 100 different subjects was used in addition to the roughly 720-subject first cohort. To predict cytomegalovirus infection status, the study brought together high-throughput TCR immunosequencing, statistical association of individual TCRs with disease status, and machine learning. To study patterns of TCR occurrence, a later analysis re-analyzed previously published TCR beta repertoires from under 750 donors and added high-resolution HLA genotyping. Rather than using new phenotypic data, the later analysis identified candidate immune exposures from TCR beta sequences and from how often those sequences occurred across donors. An earlier analysis of fewer than 750 of the donors used high-throughput TCR beta sequencing to judge whether each TCR beta V gene segment behaved as functional or pseudogenic. Alongside the repertoire data, information on donor age, sex, ethnicity and CMV serostatus was compiled. In a later genetic analysis, genome-wide SNP genotypes for about 55% of the roughly 700 donors were used, and that subset was treated as a discovery cohort. All discovery cohort repertoires had been generated on a single sequencing platform. HLA typing included class I and class II loci at four-digit resolution. The number of typed donors differed by locus: roughly 629-630 for A, B, C, DRB1 and DQB1; 522 for DQA1; 600 to 610 for DPA1; and approximately 450 for DPB1. Several DR-DQ haplotypes were handled as single units for association and clustering because linkage in the cohort was strong. Among roughly 400 genotyped donors of the cohort, an average of approximately 240,000 unique TCR beta nucleotide sequences was sequenced per donor, of which about 18% were non-productive.

CDR1 is given as LGHNA and CDR2 as YSLEER, both from the germline V gene. Trimming costs V 1 base and J 5 bases, and their ends lie 11 bases apart. The CDR3 sequence holds 15 residues, the cysteine and phenylalanine included. Solely the CDR3 DNA is kept, with 45 bases framed from the first base. Study-wide conclusions, independent of this receptor: A later genetic analysis associated a missense DCLRE1C variant with V-gene and J-gene trimming of TCR beta chains, and an independent cohort replicated the association. A later genetic analysis reported fewer N-insertions in productive TCRs among donors in an Asian-associated ancestry cluster than the roughly 700-donor mean. The classifier was reported to diagnose cytomegalovirus status with high specificity and sensitivity in both the original cohort and the validation cohort. Because HLA typing was missing for some donors at each locus, association tests included only the typed subset. A total of about 180 TCR beta chains were listed by the study as associated with cytomegalovirus. Most CMV-associated TCR beta chains appeared to be HLA-restricted in a later analysis, and the HLA associations seemed to be driven largely by CMV exposure. At a false discovery rate of 0.05, a later analysis linked fewer than 20,000 TCR beta sequences to specific HLA alleles. Some IMGT-functional V segments, including TRBV6-2 and TRBV6-3, could not be told apart with the 87-base-pair reads, so those segments were excluded. Assigning TCR associations to individual alleles was difficult when HLA alleles, especially DR and DQ, strongly co-occurred. The authors suggested that the approach could potentially be generalized to other disease states and immunological phenotypes. In vitro tests confirmed that a few of the cytomegalovirus-associated TCR beta chains recognize cytomegalovirus antigens. Approximately 16 rarely observed V segments, including chromosome 9 orphons, were excluded from the earlier analysis of approximately 600 of the donors because counts were too low. Most TCR sequences were observed very rarely across donors, whereas some public TCRs were present in many individuals. The cohort was sequenced for TCR beta chains only, and without alpha or paired-chain data the features that could be detected were limited. In a later analysis, HLA-associated TCR beta chains showed more clonal expansion and lower generation probabilities than non-associated chains that were equally common. In a later analysis, several top co-occurrence clusters were reported to appear linked to parvovirus B19, influenza, CMV and Epstein-Barr virus. CMV serostatus was the only immune exposure information available for the cohort. A further reported finding was that TCR beta sequences accurately predicted the HLA-A and HLA-B alleles for most subjects in the first cohort. Linkage disequilibrium might explain the correlated functional status among segregating V segments, but an unknown experimental factor could not be ruled out. Presence/absence analyses assumed roughly uniform sequencing depth across donors, an assumption that may not hold. The sequencing pipeline was judged likely to have produced a cluster of highly shared sequence variants as a technical artifact. In an earlier analysis of approximately 590 of the donors, most TCR beta V segments appeared in productive rearrangements about 87% or about 30% of the time, broadly matching IMGT annotations. In a later analysis, TCR association rates were found to vary across HLA loci, with the most associated TCRs seen for DRB1 alleles and the fewest for HLA-C alleles.

The protocol used for the library was the immunoSEQ multiplex PCR assay. For the multiplex PCR, a mixture combining 60 forward primers for TCR Vbeta segments and 13 reverse primers for TCR Jbeta segments was used. A multiplex PCR assay on genomic DNA amplified the CDR3 region of rearranged TCR beta genes. On the Illumina HiSeq System, the amplified TCR beta libraries were sequenced as 87-base-pair reads. Processing in the source paper ran as follows. In a later analysis, some 80 million unique TCR beta chains were counted across the 500 to 700 repertoires, and around 10 million of these chains were shared by at least two donors. A nearest-neighbor algorithm error-corrected the raw reads and collapsed the reads into unique sequences, merging closely related sequences to remove PCR and sequencing errors. Alignment of CDR3 sequences to IMGT reference sequences was used to assign V, D and J gene segments. For a sequence to be retained, a match of at least six nucleotides was required to both a V gene segment and a J gene segment. Rearrangements were classified as productive when the CDR3 lacked stop codons and remained in frame with V and J, and all other rearrangements were classified as non-productive. CDR3 was defined according to IMGT convention as the region running from the second conserved V-encoded cysteine to the conserved J-encoded phenylalanine. In an earlier analysis of approximately 500 of the donors, sequences lacking an unambiguous match to a single V gene segment were excluded. In an earlier analysis of roughly 500 of the donors, V segments were called functional above 56.7% productive rearrangements and were called segregating when the between-donor standard deviation exceeded 5%. A statistical classification framework was built to diagnose cytomegalovirus status from the catalog of TCR beta chain sequences. V and J gene assignment, in a later analysis, came from comparing TCR nucleotide sequences with IMGT/GENE-DB human TR gene sequences. The TCRdist pipeline was used in a later analysis to assign CDR3 sequences and most-parsimonious VDJ recombination scenarios. A later analysis defined each TCR beta chain by its CDR3 amino acid sequence plus V-gene family, and excluded reads lacking a unique V-gene family. To address suspected cross-contamination and a sequencing artifact, a later analysis removed around 600 highly shared, low-generation-probability nucleotide sequences. A later analysis calculated a clonal expansion index for each public chain from normalized within-repertoire ranks of inferred template counts. In a later analysis, generation probabilities were computed with a VDJ recombination model fitted to out-of-frame rearrangements, and the resulting probabilities were checked against IGoR. In a later analysis, TCR-TCR, TCR-HLA and TCR-CMV co-occurrence was scored with hypergeometric tests, and a repertoire-size bias correction was applied to TCR pairs. To estimate false discovery rates, a later analysis permuted the HLA or CMV assignments 20 times. A later analysis grouped co-occurring TCRs with DBSCAN, adding TCRdist sequence similarity when clustering within HLA-allele-positive subsets. Repertoires with fewer than 30,000 or more than 120,000 public chains, plus five repertoires with anomalous nucleotide sharing, were excluded from co-occurrence clustering. TCRdb re-hosts the immuneACCESS table, in-frame sequences only. Its copies lack some clones; in the studies checked, an unresolved V gene accounts for under half of them, and the cause for the rest is not known. That table furnishes V, J and clone size, whereas the DNA furnished D and trimming. The table for this sample lists 150,000 or so clones. The ten largest clones add up to 1.5% to 2% of the sample.

Points on this clone: No antigen is known for it.

The cohort comprised fewer than 750 healthy bone marrow donors. At the time of sampling, all cohort members were nominally healthy, though unrecorded immune exposures were likely present. The donor tested CMV seronegative and was one of the 352 seronegative cohort members. A peripheral blood sample was collected from each donor, and TCR beta sequencing was performed on peripheral blood mononuclear cells. The Qiagen DNeasy Blood Extraction Kit was used to extract genomic DNA from the blood cell samples. The chain joins TRBV4-3 to TRBJ1-4, with no confident D gene call. The material sequenced was PBMCs. This TCR was recovered from a woman aged 50 to 60 in good health and CMV-seronegative. The CDR3 corresponds to CASSQGTGINEKLFF. DNA sequence: TGCGCCAGCAGCCAAGGGACTGGAATAAATGAAAAACTGTTTTTT.